Listed here are 29 T cell receptor beta chains from one sample, sequenced in a study of T cell repertoires in cytomegalovirus infection. One entry per CDR3 protein results from TCRdb running MiXCR on the reads. Of roughly 630,000 distinct CDR3 sequences in the sample, approximately 24% were seen once. The source material was CD8+ T cells from PBMCs. The receptors come from a human donor in good health (CMV status not recorded). Some clones in this sample may be carry-over from other donors' samples.

For this clonotype: One end of the junction fails to match germline, which may point to a read error. The chain employs TRBV19 and TRBJ1-3; D is unresolved. The length of the CDR3 is 17 residues. CDR1 is LNHDA, CDR2 SQIVND, per germline (reference sequence). CDR3 bases: TGTGCCAGTAGTATAGGAGGAGCGACAATTAATGGAAACATCATATATTTT. Protein product: CASSIGGATINGNIIYF.

This clonotype has only one observation. The V call is TRBV28, the J call TRBJ2-1; 9 bases are shared with TRBD1. The CDR3 is made up of 20 amino acids. The germline CDR1 and CDR2 sequences are MDHEN and SYDVKM. V was clipped by 6 bases and J by 5 bases; unmatched bases: 23. The chain's CDR3 is CASSPITDPAWTGAHNEQFF. The CDR3 region has the DNA TGTGCCAGCAGCCCCATAACAGACCCTGCCTGGACAGGGGCTCACAATGAGCAGTTCTTC.

Worth noting for this clonotype: The junction does not match germline at one end; this may be a read error. The chain links TRBV29-1 to TRBJ2-7, with 9 bases matching TRBD1. This CDR3 has 13 amino acids. Germline V gene data show CDR1 as SQVTM and CDR2 as ANQGSEA. The CDR3 DNA reads TGCAGCGTTGAGGGGGGACAGGGCTACGTGCAGTACTTC. As protein: CSVEGGQGYVQYF.

The J gene is TRBJ2-1, the V gene TRBV29-1; the D gene is possibly TRBD1 (5 bases). Trimming left V 4 bases short and J 3 bases short, with 10 bases between. The CDR3 totals 13 residues. Germline-derived CDR1 and CDR2 are SQVTM and ANQGSEA. CDR3 nucleotides: TGCAGCGTTGCCGACAGCAACTACAATGAGCAGTTCTTC. Protein product: CSVADSNYNEQFF.

This clonotype came up many times. The chain uses TRBV28 and TRBJ2-3; TRBD2 agrees at 8 bases. The ends lost 2 bases at V and 9 bases at J; junction bases unmatched: 13. The CDR3 extends over 16 amino acids. Looked up from germline, CDR1 is MDHEN and CDR2 is SYDVKM. CDR3 bases: TGTGCCAGCAGTTTAGATTTAGCGGGGCCGGAGGGCACGCAGTATTTT. Translating it yields CASSLDLAGPEGTQYF.

This chain links TRBV28 with TRBJ2-5; either TRBD1 or TRBD2 may fit D (5 bases each). The CDR3 runs to 13 residues. The germline V gene has CDR1 MDHEN and CDR2 SYDVKM. V gave up 2 bases and J gave up 7 bases, with 11 bases separating them. The CDR3 DNA sequence: TGTGCCAGCAGTTTAGAAGGGACCGGGACCCAGTACTTC. This codes for CASSLEGTGTQYF.

The V gene is TRBV28, the J gene TRBJ1-2; 7 bases line up with TRBD1. J was trimmed by 6 bases and V by 4 bases; bases with no gene match: 8. The CDR3 consists of 14 residues. Germline values: CDR1 MDHEN, CDR2 SYDVKM. The CDR3 reads CASSSRSTGNGYTF. The CDR3 nucleotides are TGTGCCAGCAGTTCACGATCGACAGGGAATGGCTACACCTTC.

The sample holds a few counts of this clonotype. The CDR3 DNA reads as TGCAGTGCTAGAGACCCTGACAGGGTCAGCGATGAGCAGTTCTTC. Translated: CSARDPDRVSDEQFF. V gene TRBV20-1 combines with J gene TRBJ2-1; the match to TRBD1 covers 7 bases. Germline values: CDR1 DFQATT, CDR2 SNEGSKA (reference sequence). V was clipped by 0 bases and J by 8 bases; unmatched bases: 10. The CDR3 runs to 15 residues.

CDR3 region: CASRTGTSRDNEKLFF. The CDR3 bases are TGTGCCAGCAGAACCGGGACATCGAGAGATAATGAAAAACTGTTTTTT. The chain recombines TRBV28 with TRBJ1-4; TRBD1 is a possible D gene (6 bases). Germline-derived CDR1 and CDR2 are MDHEN and SYDVKM. The CDR3 has 16 residues. V dropped 6 bases and J dropped 4 bases, with 18 bases sitting between them. Together with reference TRBV28 and TRBJ1-4, the CDR3 gives the full variable domain: DVKVTQSSRYLVKRTGEKVFLECVQDMDHENMFWYRQDPGLGLRLIYFSYDVKMKEKGDIPEGYSVSREKKERFSLILESASTNQTSMYLCASRTGTSRDNEKLFFGSGTQLSVL.

In its sample, this clonotype was seen many times. J is TRBJ1-2 and V is TRBV20-1, with a weak D call TRBD1 (6 bases). CDR3 length equals 14 residues. Trimming took 0 bases from V and 2 from J, leaving 10 bases between them. CDR1 is DFQATT and CDR2 is SNEGSKA in the germline V gene (reference sequence). CDR3 DNA: TGCAGTGCTAGAGACCGGACAGCAAACTATGGCTACACCTTC. This sequence encodes CSARDRTANYGYTF.

As to this clonotype: A much more abundant neighbour one base away suggests this may be a read error. V gene TRBV28 combines with J gene TRBJ1-2, with D maybe TRBD1 (6 bases). Looked up from germline, CDR1 is MDHEN and CDR2 is SYDVKM. The CDR3 has 16 residues. Trimming pared 3 bases from V and 6 bases from J, leaving 20 bases between. This CDR3 is CASSLAGDIPLDGYTF. The CDR3, as DNA: TGTGCCAGCAGTTTGGCAGGGGACATACCTCTCGATGGCTACACCTTC.

This clonotype was seen repeatedly, ten times or more. This chain's CDR3 is CASSLTIRRDPATIYF. In DNA, the CDR3 is TGTGCCAGCAGTTTAACGATACGTCGAGATCCAGCCACCATATATTTT. The V and J genes are TRBV12-3 or TRBV12-4 and TRBJ1-3; no clear D gene. This CDR3 region has 16 residues. V shed 2 bases and J shed 9 bases, with 20 bases lying between them.

The V gene is TRBV29-1, the J gene TRBJ2-1; no firm D call. This CDR3 has 11 amino acids. Germline lookup yields CDR1 SQVTM and CDR2 ANQGSEA. Trimming took off 7 bases at V and 4 bases at J, with 8 bases between the two ends. The CDR3 here is CSALYYNEQFF. The CDR3 bases are TGCAGCGCCCTGTATTACAATGAGCAGTTCTTC.

The genes are TRBV7-8 and TRBJ2-7; tentative D call: TRBD1 (5 bases). CDR1 is SGHVS, CDR2 FQNEAQ, per germline. V dropped 1 base and J dropped 0 bases, with 13 bases sitting between them. The CDR3 is 16 residues long. This chain's CDR3 is CASSLGGISSSYEQYF. The DNA for the CDR3 is TGTGCCAGCAGCTTAGGGGGCATTTCAAGCTCCTACGAGCAGTACTTC.

The V and J genes are TRBV20-1 and TRBJ1-5, with D unclear. Looked up from germline, CDR1 is DFQATT and CDR2 is SNEGSKA (reference sequence). The CDR3 totals 14 residues. The V end lost 3 bases, the J end lost 5 bases, and 14 bases lay between the germline ends. CDR3 amino acids: CSARERDRDQPQHF. In DNA form, the CDR3 reads TGCAGTGCTAGGGAGAGGGATAGAGATCAGCCCCAGCATTTT.

The rearrangement uses TRBV19 and TRBJ2-1; no clear D gene. The CDR3 runs to 12 residues. Trimming took 3 bases from V and 10 from J, leaving 10 bases between them. Germline V gene data show CDR1 as LNHDA and CDR2 as SQIVND (reference sequence). CDR3 sequence (DNA): TGTGCCAGTAGTATTTGGGATTCCGAGCAGTTCTTC. This translates into CASSIWDSEQFF.

The chain recombines TRBV6-5 with TRBJ2-2; 7 nucleotides agree with TRBD1. The CDR3 is 14 amino acids. J gave up 6 bases and V 2 bases, and 3 bases lay outside the gene matches. Germline lookup yields CDR1 MNHEY and CDR2 SVGAGI. The CDR3 here is CASSYGTDPGELFF. As DNA, the CDR3 is TGTGCCAGCAGTTACGGGACAGATCCCGGGGAGCTGTTTTTT.

This clonotype has ten or more counts. The rearrangement joins TRBV19 to TRBJ1-1; the D is unclear. V lost 4 bases and J lost 8, with 8 bases in between. Germline CDR1 and CDR2: LNHDA and SQIVND (reference sequence). CDR3 length equals 11 residues. CDR3 sequence (DNA): TGTGCCAGTAGTAGGAGACCCGAAGCTTTCTTT. Amino acid sequence: CASSRRPEAFF.

The chain carries TRBV5-6 and TRBJ2-3; the match to TRBD1 covers 8 bases. Germline V gene lookup returns CDR1 SGHDT and CDR2 YYEEEE. V lost 0 bases and J lost 3; bases outside the gene matches: 6. The CDR3 runs to 16 residues. In DNA, the CDR3 is TGTGCCAGCAGCTTGGCGCGGCAGGGGGCAACAGATACGCAGTATTTT. Its translation is CASSLARQGATDTQYF.

The CDR3 DNA follows: TGCAGCGTTGAGGGACAGGGGTTGAAGGAGCTGTTTTTT. Translating it yields CSVEGQGLKELFF. The chain combines TRBV29-1 with TRBJ2-2; TRBD1 matches 10 bases. The germline gives CDR1 SQVTM, CDR2 ANQGSEA. J lost 10 bases, V lost 3 bases, and 5 bases had no gene match. The CDR3 extends over 13 amino acids.

A few counts support this clonotype. The chain has TRBV6-2 or TRBV6-3 and TRBJ1-1; D is possibly TRBD1 (5 bases). Trimming left V 2 bases short and J 7 bases short, with 14 bases between. This CDR3 has 14 residues. CDR1 is MNHEY and CDR2 is SVGEGT in the germline V gene. CDR3 sequence reads: CASSYGGGHLEAFF. CDR3 nucleotide sequence: TGTGCCAGCAGTTACGGGGGTGGCCACCTTGAAGCTTTCTTT.

This clonotype was counted at least ten times. The CDR3 carries no conserved terminal phenylalanine or tryptophan, so it likely arises from a read error. No DNA is shown, since the ends of the CDR3 on it are uncertain; the CDR3 is the one TCRdb lists. V gene TRBV20-1 combines with J gene TRBJ1-2; no check of the table's D call, TRBD1, against the DNA was made. The CDR3 contains 11 residues when both ends are counted. Germline CDR1 is DFQATT and CDR2 is SNEGSKA (reference sequence). CDR3 region: CSAGRKSGTGP.

The chain couples TRBV2 to TRBJ2-3, with 10 bases that match TRBD2. After removal of 8 bases from V and 2 bases from J, the junction contained 22 bases not matched to a gene. CDR1 and CDR2 (germline): SNHLY, FYNNEI. This CDR3 has 20 residues. For the CDR3, the DNA is TGTGCCAGCCAATCCCGTTTTTACGATATAGCGGGGGGATACACAGATACGCAGTATTTT. Residues: CASQSRFYDIAGGYTDTQYF.

The CDR3 is CASSIFLGTGVSNTGELFF. CDR3 sequence (DNA): TGTGCCAGTAGTATATTTTTAGGGACAGGAGTTTCGAACACCGGGGAGCTGTTTTTT. The chain combines TRBV19 with TRBJ2-2, with 8 bases that match TRBD1. The V segment lost 2 bases and the J segment 0 bases; nucleotides outside the gene matches: 11. This CDR3 is 19 amino acids long. The germline V gene has CDR1 LNHDA and CDR2 SQIVND (reference sequence).

Turning to this clonotype: The junction and the germline gene differ at one end; a read error may be behind it. J is TRBJ1-1 and V is TRBV28; unclear D gene. Germline CDR1 MDHEN, CDR2 SYDVKM. The CDR3 covers 16 residues. The CDR3 reads CDSSLGRGGLNTEAFF. CDR3 DNA: TGTGACAGCAGTTTAGGGCGGGGAGGTTTGAACACTGAAGCTTTCTTT.

This clonotype was recorded many times. This rearrangement joins TRBV7-2 to TRBJ2-3; no reliable D call. The germline V gene has CDR1 SGHTA and CDR2 FQGNSA. V lost 1 base and J 3 bases, leaving 11 bases between the germline ends. The CDR3 extends over 15 amino acids. This CDR3 is CASSLVTGWTDTQYF. The CDR3 DNA reads TGTGCCAGCAGCTTAGTCACGGGTTGGACAGATACGCAGTATTTT.

The chain joins TRBV10-2 to TRBJ2-7; 7 bases are shared with TRBD1. The junction had 4 bases not matched to a gene; V was cut back by 8 bases and J by 0 bases. CDR3 length: 13 residues. Per the germline V gene, CDR1 is WSHSY and CDR2 is SAAADI. In DNA, the CDR3 is TGCGCCAGCGGGCCAGGGGGCTCCTACGAGCAGTACTTC. It codes for CASGPGGSYEQYF.

V is TRBV20-1 and J is TRBJ1-5, with 7 bases aligning to TRBD1. There are 16 residues in the CDR3. CDR1 is DFQATT and CDR2 is SNEGSKA in the germline V gene (reference sequence). V trimming: 7 bases; J trimming: 0 bases; junction bases outside the gene matches: 12. The CDR3 reads CSDTRTGENSNQPQHF. CDR3 nucleotides: TGCAGTGACACCCGGACAGGCGAAAATAGCAATCAGCCCCAGCATTTT.

V gene TRBV28 combines with J gene TRBJ2-3, with D unresolved. V was cut by 2 bases and J by 3 bases, with 9 bases left in between. The CDR3 is made up of 14 amino acids. Germline V CDR1 and CDR2: MDHEN, SYDVKM. The CDR3 DNA reads as TGTGCCAGCAGTTTACGTCCACATACAGATACGCAGTATTTT. This sequence encodes CASSLRPHTDTQYF.